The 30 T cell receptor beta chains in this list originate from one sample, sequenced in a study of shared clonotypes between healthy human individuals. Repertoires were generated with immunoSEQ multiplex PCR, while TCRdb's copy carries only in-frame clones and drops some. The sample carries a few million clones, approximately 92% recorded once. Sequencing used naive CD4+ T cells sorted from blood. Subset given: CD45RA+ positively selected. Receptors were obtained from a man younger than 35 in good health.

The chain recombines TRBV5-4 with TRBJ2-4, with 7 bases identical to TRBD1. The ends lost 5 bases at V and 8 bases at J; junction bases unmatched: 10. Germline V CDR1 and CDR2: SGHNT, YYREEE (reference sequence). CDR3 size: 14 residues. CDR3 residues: CASRPGQLSDIQYF. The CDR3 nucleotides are TGTGCCAGCAGGCCGGGACAGTTGTCGGACATTCAGTACTTC.

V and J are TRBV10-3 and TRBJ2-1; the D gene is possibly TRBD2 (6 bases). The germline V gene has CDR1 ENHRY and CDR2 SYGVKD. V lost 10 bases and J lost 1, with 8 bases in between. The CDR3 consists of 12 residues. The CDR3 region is CATGDSYNEQFF. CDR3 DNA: TGTGCCACGGGAGATTCCTACAATGAGCAGTTCTTC.

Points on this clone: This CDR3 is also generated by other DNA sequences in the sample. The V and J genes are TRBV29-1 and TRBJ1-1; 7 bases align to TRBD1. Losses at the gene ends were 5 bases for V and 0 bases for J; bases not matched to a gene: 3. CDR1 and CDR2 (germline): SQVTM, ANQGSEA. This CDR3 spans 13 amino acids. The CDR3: CSVRQGLNTEAFF. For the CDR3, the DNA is TGCAGCGTTCGACAGGGCTTGAACACTGAAGCTTTCTTT.

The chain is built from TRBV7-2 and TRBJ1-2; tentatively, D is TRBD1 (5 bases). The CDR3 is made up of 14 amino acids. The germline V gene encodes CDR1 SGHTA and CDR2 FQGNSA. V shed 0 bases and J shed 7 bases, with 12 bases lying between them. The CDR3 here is CASSLATRGGGYTF. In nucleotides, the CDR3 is TGTGCCAGCAGCTTAGCGACTCGGGGGGGTGGCTACACCTTC.

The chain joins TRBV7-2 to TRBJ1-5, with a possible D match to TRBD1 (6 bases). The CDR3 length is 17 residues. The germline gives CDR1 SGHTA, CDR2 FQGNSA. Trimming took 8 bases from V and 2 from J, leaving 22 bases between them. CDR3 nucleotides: TGTGCCAGCGGACATTTGGGTGTGGCAGGGGGCAATCAGCCCCAGCATTTT. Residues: CASGHLGVAGGNQPQHF.

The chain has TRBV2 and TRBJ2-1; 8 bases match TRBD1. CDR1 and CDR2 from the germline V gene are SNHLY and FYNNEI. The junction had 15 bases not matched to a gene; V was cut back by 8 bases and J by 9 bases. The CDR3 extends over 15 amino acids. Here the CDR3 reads CASVIGTGGGGEQFF. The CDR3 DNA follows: TGTGCCAGCGTTATAGGTACAGGGGGTGGCGGTGAGCAGTTCTTC. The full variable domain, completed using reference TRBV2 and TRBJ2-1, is EPEVTQTPSHQVTQMGQEVILRCVPISNHLYFYWYRQILGQKVEFLVSFYNNEISEKSEIFDDQFSVERPDGSNFTLKIRSTKLEDSAMYFCASVIGTGGGGEQFFGPGTRLTVL.

CDR3 amino acids: CASSLSRARDEAFF. DNA of the CDR3: TGCGCCAGCAGCTTGTCCAGGGCCAGGGATGAAGCTTTCTTT. The rearrangement links TRBV5-1 to TRBJ1-1; D might be TRBD1 (5 bases). Germline V gene sequence: CDR1 SGHRS, CDR2 YFSETQ. Trimming cost V 1 base and J 7 bases, with 14 bases left between them. The CDR3 consists of 14 residues.

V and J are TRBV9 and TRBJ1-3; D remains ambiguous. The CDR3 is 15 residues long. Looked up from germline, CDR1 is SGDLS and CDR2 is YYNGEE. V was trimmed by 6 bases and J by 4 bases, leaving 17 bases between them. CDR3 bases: TGTGCCAGCACCGCGGTTCCCGGATCGGGAAACACCATATATTTT. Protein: CASTAVPGSGNTIYF.

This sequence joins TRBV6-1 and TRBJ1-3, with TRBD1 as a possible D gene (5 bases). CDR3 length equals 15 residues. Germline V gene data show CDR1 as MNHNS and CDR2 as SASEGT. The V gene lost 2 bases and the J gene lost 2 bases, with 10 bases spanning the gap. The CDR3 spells CASSELSTAGNTIYF. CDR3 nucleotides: TGTGCCAGCAGTGAATTGTCGACAGCTGGAAACACCATATATTTT.

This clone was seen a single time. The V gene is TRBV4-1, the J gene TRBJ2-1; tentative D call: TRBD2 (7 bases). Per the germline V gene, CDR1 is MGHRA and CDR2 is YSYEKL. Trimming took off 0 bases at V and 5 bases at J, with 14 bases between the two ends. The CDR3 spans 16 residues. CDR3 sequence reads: CASSQDFGGPNNEQFF. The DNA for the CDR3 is TGCGCCAGCAGCCAAGATTTCGGGGGGCCAAACAATGAGCAGTTCTTC.

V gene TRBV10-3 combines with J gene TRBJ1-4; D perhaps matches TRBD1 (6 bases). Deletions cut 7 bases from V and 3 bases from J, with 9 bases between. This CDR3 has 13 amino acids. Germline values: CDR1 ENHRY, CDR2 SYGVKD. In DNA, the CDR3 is TGTGCCATCACGGGGGCACCTAATGAAAAACTGTTTTTT. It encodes CAITGAPNEKLFF.

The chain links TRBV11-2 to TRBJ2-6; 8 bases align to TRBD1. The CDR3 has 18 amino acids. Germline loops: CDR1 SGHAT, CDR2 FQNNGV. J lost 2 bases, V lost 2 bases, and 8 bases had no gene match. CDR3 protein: CASSLPVRGRTGANVLTF. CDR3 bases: TGTGCCAGCAGCTTACCGGTCAGGGGGCGTACTGGGGCCAACGTCCTGACTTTC.

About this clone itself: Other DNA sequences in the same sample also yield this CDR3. The CDR3: CASSPAGMNTEAFF. The CDR3 DNA reads as TGTGCCAGCTCACCGGCAGGAATGAACACTGAAGCTTTCTTT. The rearrangement uses TRBV18 and TRBJ1-1; D gene uncertain. Germline lookup yields CDR1 KGHSH and CDR2 LQKENI. V gave up 3 bases and J gave up 0 bases, with 8 bases separating them. CDR3 length: 14 amino acids.

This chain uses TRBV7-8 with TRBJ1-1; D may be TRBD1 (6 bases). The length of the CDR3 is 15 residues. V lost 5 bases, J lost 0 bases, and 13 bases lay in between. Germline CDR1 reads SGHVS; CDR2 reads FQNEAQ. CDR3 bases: TGTGCCAGCAGCATAACAGGGTCCCTGAACACTGAAGCTTTCTTT. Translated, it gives CASSITGSLNTEAFF. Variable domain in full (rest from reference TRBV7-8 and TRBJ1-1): GAGVSQSPRYKVAKRGQDVALRCDPISGHVSLFWYQQALGQGPEFLTYFQNEAQLDKSGLPSDRFFAERPEGSVSTLKIQRTQQEDSAVYLCASSITGSLNTEAFFGQGTRLTVV.

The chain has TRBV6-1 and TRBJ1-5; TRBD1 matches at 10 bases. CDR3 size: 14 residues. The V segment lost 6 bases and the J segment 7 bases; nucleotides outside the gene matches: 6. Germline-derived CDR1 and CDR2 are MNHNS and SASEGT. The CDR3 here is CASSGTGASQPQHF. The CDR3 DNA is TGTGCCAGCAGCGGGACAGGGGCCAGCCAGCCCCAGCATTTT.

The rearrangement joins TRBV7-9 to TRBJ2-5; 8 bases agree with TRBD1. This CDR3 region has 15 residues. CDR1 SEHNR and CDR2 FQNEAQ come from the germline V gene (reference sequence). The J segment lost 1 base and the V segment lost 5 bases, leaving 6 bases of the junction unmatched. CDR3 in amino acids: CASSARTGIQETQYF. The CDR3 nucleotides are TGTGCCAGCAGCGCGCGGACAGGGATCCAAGAGACCCAGTACTTC.

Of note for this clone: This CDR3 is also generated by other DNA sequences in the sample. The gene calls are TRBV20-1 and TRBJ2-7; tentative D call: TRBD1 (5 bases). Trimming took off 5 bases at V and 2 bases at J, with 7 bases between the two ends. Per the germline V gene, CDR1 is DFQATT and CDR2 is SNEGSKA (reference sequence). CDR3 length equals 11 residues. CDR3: CSALTAYEQYF. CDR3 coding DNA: TGCAGTGCTTTGACAGCCTACGAGCAGTACTTC.

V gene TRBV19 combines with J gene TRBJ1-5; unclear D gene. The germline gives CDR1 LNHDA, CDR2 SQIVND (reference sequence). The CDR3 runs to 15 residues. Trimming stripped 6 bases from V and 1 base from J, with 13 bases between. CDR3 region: CASSTYWGSNQPQHF. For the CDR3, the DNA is TGTGCCAGTAGCACATACTGGGGAAGCAATCAGCCCCAGCATTTT.

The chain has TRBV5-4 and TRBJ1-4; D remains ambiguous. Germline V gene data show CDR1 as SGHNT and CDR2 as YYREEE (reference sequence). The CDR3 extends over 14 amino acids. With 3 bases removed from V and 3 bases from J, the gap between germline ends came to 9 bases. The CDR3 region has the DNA TGTGCCAGCAGCTACGACGGTGCTAATGAAAAACTGTTTTTT. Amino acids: CASSYDGANEKLFF.

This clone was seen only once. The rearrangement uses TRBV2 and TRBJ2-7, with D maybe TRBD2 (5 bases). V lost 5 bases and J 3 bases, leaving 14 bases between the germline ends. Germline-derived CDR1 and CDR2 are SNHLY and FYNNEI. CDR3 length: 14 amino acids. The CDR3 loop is CASSPRRGSYEQYF. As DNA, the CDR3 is TGTGCCAGCAGTCCGCGACGGGGAAGCTACGAGCAGTACTTC.

The DNA for the CDR3 is TGTGCCAGCAGCCCCTCTCGGGCCCATAGAAACGAGCAGTACTTC. This translates into CASSPSRAHRNEQYF. J is TRBJ2-7 and V is TRBV7-9; D is unresolved. CDR3 length: 15 amino acids. V gave up 5 bases and J gave up 5 bases, with 19 bases separating them. Germline V gene data show CDR1 as SEHNR and CDR2 as FQNEAQ (reference sequence).

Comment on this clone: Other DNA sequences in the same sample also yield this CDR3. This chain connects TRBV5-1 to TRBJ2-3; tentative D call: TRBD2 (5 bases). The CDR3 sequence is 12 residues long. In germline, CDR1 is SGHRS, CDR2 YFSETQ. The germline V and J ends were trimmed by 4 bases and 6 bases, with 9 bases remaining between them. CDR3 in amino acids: CASSLRGDTQYF. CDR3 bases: TGCGCCAGCAGCCTCCGAGGGGATACGCAGTATTTT.

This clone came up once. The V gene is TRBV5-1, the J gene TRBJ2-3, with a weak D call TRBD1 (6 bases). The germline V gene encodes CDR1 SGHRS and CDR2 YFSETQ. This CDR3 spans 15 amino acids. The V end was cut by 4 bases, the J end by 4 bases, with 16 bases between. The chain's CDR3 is CASSAGTMGADTQYF. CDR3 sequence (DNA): TGCGCCAGCAGCGCCGGGACAATGGGAGCAGATACGCAGTATTTT.

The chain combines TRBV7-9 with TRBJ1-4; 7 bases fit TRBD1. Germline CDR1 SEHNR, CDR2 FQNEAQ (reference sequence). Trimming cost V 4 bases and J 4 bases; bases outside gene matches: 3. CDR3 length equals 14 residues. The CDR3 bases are TGTGCCAGCAGCTCCGACAGGGATAATGAAAAACTGTTTTTT. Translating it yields CASSSDRDNEKLFF.

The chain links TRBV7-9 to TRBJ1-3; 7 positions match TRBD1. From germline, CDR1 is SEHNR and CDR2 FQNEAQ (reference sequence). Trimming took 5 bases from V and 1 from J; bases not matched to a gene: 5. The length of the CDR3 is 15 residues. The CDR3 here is CASSIGGESGNTIYF. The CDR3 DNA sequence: TGTGCCAGCAGCATAGGGGGCGAGTCTGGAAACACCATATATTTT.

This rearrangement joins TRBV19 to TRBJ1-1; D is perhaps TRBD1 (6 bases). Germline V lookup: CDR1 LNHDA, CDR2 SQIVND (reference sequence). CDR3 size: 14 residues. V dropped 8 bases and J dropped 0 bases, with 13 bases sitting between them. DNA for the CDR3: TGTGCCAGTGGCGCCGGGACATTGAACACTGAAGCTTTCTTT. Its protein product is CASGAGTLNTEAFF.

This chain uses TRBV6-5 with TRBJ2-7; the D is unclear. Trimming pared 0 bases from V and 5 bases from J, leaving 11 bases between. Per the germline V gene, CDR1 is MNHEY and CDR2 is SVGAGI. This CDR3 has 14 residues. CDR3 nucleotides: TGTGCCAGCAGTTACTCGAGCATGATCAACGAGCAGTACTTC. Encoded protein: CASSYSSMINEQYF.

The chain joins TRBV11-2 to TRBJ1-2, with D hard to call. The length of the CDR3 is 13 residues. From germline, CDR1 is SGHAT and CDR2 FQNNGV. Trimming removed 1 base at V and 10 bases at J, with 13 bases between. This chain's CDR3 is CASSLAGGIAYTF. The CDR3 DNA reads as TGTGCCAGCAGCTTAGCAGGAGGGATAGCCTACACCTTC. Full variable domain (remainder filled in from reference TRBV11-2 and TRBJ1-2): EAGVAQSPRYKIIEKRQSVAFWCNPISGHATLYWYQQILGQGPKLLIQFQNNGVVDDSQLPKDRFSAERLKGVDSTLKIQPAKLEDSAVYLCASSLAGGIAYTFGSGTRLTVV.

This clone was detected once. Written as DNA, the CDR3 is TGTGCCAGCAGCTTAGATGGGGGAGGGCAGTACTTC. It encodes CASSLDGGGQYF. The chain links TRBV7-2 to TRBJ2-7; D might be TRBD2 (6 bases). CDR1 SGHTA and CDR2 FQGNSA come from the germline V gene. V lost 1 base and J 9 bases, leaving 10 bases between the germline ends. The CDR3 loop spans 12 amino acids. The variable domain in full, with the rest retrieved from reference TRBV7-2 and TRBJ2-7, is GAGVSQSPSNKVTEKGKDVELRCDPISGHTALYWYRQSLGQGLEFLIYFQGNSAPDKSGLPSDRFSAERTGGSVSTLTIQRTQQEDSAVYLCASSLDGGGQYFGPGTRLTVT.

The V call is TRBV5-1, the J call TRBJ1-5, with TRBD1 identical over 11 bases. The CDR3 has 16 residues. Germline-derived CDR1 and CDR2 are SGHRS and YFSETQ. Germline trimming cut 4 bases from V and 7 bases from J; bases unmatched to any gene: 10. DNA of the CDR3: TGCGCCAGCAGCCCAGGACAGGGGGCCCCAGGACAGCCCCAGCATTTT. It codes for CASSPGQGAPGQPQHF. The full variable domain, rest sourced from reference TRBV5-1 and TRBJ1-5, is KAGVTQTPRYLIKTRGQQVTLSCSPISGHRSVSWYQQTPGQGLQFLFEYFSETQRNKGNFPGRFSGRQFSNSRSEMNVSTLELGDSALYLCASSPGQGAPGQPQHFGDGTRLSIL.